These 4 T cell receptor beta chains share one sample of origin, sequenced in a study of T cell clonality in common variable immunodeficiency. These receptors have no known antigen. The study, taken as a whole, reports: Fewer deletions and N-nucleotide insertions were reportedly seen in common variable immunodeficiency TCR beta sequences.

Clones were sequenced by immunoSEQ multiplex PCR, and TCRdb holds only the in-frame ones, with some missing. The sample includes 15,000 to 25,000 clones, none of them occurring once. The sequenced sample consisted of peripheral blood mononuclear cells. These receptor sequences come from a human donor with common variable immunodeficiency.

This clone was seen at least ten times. The CDR3 is CASSRDRVLAYEQYF. The part of the CDR3 DNA that was read is TGTGCCAGCTCACGAGACAGGGTGTTAGCCTACGAG. V is TRBV18 and J is TRBJ2-7; 7 nucleotides align to TRBD1. The sequence runs out 3 residues before the end of the CDR3; the remainder is reconstructed from the germline J gene. The CDR3 contains 15 residues. V lost 4 bases, J lost 2 bases, and 8 bases stayed unmatched. Germline V gene sequence: CDR1 KGHSH, CDR2 LQKENI.

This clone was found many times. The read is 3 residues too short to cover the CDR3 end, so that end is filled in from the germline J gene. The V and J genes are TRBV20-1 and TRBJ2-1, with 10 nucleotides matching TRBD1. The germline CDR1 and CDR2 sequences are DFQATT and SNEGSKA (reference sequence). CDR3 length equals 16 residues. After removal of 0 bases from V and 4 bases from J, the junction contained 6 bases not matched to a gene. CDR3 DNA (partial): TGCAGTGCTAGAGATCTGGGACAGGGGTCATACAATGAG. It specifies CSARDLGQGSYNE. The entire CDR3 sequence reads CSARDLGQGSYNEQFF.

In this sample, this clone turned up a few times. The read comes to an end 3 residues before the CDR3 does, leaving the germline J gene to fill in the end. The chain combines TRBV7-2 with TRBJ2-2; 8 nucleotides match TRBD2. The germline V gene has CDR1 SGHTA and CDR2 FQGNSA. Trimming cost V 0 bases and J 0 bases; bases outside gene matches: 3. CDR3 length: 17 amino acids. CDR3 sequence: CASSLAGGGTNTGELFF. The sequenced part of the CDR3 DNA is TGTGCCAGCAGCTTAGCCGGGGGGGGGACGAACACCGGGGAG.

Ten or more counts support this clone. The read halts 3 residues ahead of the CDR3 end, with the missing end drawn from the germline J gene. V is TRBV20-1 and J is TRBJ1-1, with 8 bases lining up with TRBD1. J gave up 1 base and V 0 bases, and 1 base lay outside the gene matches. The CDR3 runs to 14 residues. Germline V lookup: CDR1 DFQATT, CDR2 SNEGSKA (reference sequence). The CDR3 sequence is CSARETGANTEAFF. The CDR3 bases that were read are TGCAGTGCTAGAGAGACAGGGGCGAACACTGAA.